The clone carrying this T cell receptor (beta chain) appeared many times. The antigen remains undetermined. These data belong to a study of T-cell reconstitution after alpha-beta-depleted transplantation in children. Unique molecular identifiers were used to barcode this TCRbeta library. TCRdb reanalysed the PCR reads using MiXCR and keeps one entry per CDR3 protein. The sample consists of 200,000 to 300,000 distinct CDR3 sequences, about 25% of them appearing once. Whole-study findings and limits: Counts and diversity of T cells one year after transplant came mostly from newly produced T cells. Several hundred graft clones that had expanded were reportedly the source of alpha-beta T cells about two months after transplant.

Trimming removed 2 bases from V and 2 bases from J, with 6 bases in between. CDR3 length: 12 amino acids. Germline lookup yields CDR1 SQVTM and CDR2 ANQGSEA. The sample was PBMCs, taken before TCRalphabeta/CD19-depleted stem cell transplant. The sequence was collected from a girl aged 2-10 years with Fanconi anemia, due to receive a stem cell transplant. The J gene is TRBJ2-5, the V gene TRBV29-1; D is uncertain. The DNA for the CDR3 is TGCAGCGTTGAAATAGGGCAAGAGACCCAGTACTTC. Protein sequence: CSVEIGQETQYF.